These 27 T cell receptor beta chains were all obtained from the same sample, sequenced in a study of cytomegalovirus exposure and HLA in healthy donors. Primers included in the PCR were 60 Vbeta and 13 Jbeta primers. Produced via immunoSEQ multiplex PCR; TCRdb's table is partial and in-frame only. Among under 250,000 clones listed, less than 80% were seen once. Sequencing input: PBMCs. Receptor source: a young woman in good health and CMV-seropositive.

The chain carries TRBV7-9 and TRBJ1-1, with TRBD1 identical over 7 bases. Unmatched junction bases numbered 5, after V lost 3 bases and J lost 4 bases. This CDR3 contains 14 residues. Germline assignment: CDR1 SEHNR and CDR2 FQNEAQ (reference sequence). CDR3 loop: CASSFGTVGTEAFF. CDR3 sequence (DNA): TGTGCCAGCAGCTTCGGGACAGTTGGCACTGAAGCTTTCTTT.

The CDR3 loop reads CASSAPSGAPFDTGELFF. In DNA, the CDR3 is TGTGCCAGCAGCGCCCCCTCAGGGGCACCTTTCGACACCGGGGAGCTGTTTTTT. The chain combines TRBV9 with TRBJ2-2; weak D call: TRBD1 (6 bases). Germline values: CDR1 SGDLS, CDR2 YYNGEE. The CDR3 consists of 18 residues. Trimming removed 3 bases at V and 3 bases at J, with 21 bases between.

As to this clone: Other DNA variants within this sample encode the same CDR3. The chain couples TRBV15 to TRBJ2-5, with a possible D match to TRBD2 (6 bases). Trimming removed 0 bases at V and 2 bases at J, with 7 bases between. Germline assignment: CDR1 LNHNV and CDR2 YYDKDF (reference sequence). The CDR3 is 14 residues long. CDR3 coding DNA: TGTGCCACCAGCAGAGATCGGGGGCAAGAGACCCAGTACTTC. This codes for CATSRDRGQETQYF. The full variable domain, its missing parts supplied by reference TRBV15 and TRBJ2-5, is DAMVIQNPRYQVTQFGKPVTLSCSQTLNHNVMYWYQQKSSQAPKLLFHYYDKDFNNEADTPDNFQSRRPNTSFCFLDIRSPGLGDTAMYLCATSRDRGQETQYFGPGTRLLVL.

The V gene is TRBV27, the J gene TRBJ2-1; TRBD1 agrees at 9 bases. Trimming took 6 bases from V and 8 from J; bases not matched to a gene: 11. Germline CDR1 is MNHEY and CDR2 is SMNVEV (reference sequence). The CDR3 sequence is 15 residues long. Written as DNA, the CDR3 is TGTGCCAGCAGCCGATTAACAGGGGGCCTCGATGAGCAGTTCTTC. Translated, it gives CASSRLTGGLDEQFF.

The chain uses TRBV5-4 and TRBJ1-1; possibly TRBD1 for D (5 bases). Germline loops: CDR1 SGHNT, CDR2 YYREEE (reference sequence). CDR3 size: 17 residues. Deletions cut 3 bases from V and 3 bases from J, with 21 bases between. The CDR3 loop is CASSYRPRRRDDTEAFF. CDR3 nucleotide sequence: TGTGCCAGCAGCTACCGACCTCGAAGGAGGGACGACACTGAAGCTTTCTTT.

The genes are TRBV4-1 and TRBJ1-2; the match to TRBD1 covers 10 bases. J lost 13 bases, V lost 4 bases, and 9 bases had no gene match. There are 13 residues in the CDR3. Per germline, CDR1 MGHRA and CDR2 YSYEKL. For the CDR3, the DNA is TGCGCCAGCAGCCGCCCCGGGACAGGGGTAGGCACCTTC. It is translated as CASSRPGTGVGTF.

This clone was observed a few times. The CDR3 DNA reads TGTGCCGGCGCACGACAGGGTAATCAGCCCCAGCATTTT. Residues: CAGARQGNQPQHF. J is TRBJ1-5 and V is TRBV6-1, with 7 positions matching TRBD1. From germline, CDR1 is MNHNS and CDR2 SASEGT. V lost 11 bases to trimming and J lost 4 bases; unmatched junction nucleotides: 8. The CDR3 has 13 residues.

V is TRBV5-6 and J is TRBJ2-7; the match to TRBD1 covers 7 bases. J lost 4 bases, V lost 4 bases, and 5 bases had no gene match. Germline CDR1 SGHDT, CDR2 YYEEEE. The CDR3 loop spans 13 amino acids. The CDR3 protein is CASSAGTAYEQYF. As DNA, the CDR3 is TGTGCCAGCAGCGCCGGGACAGCTTACGAGCAGTACTTC.

This clone has only one observation. The V gene is TRBV11-2, the J gene TRBJ2-7; 8 bases fit TRBD2. This CDR3 contains 15 residues. The germline V gene encodes CDR1 SGHAT and CDR2 FQNNGV. V trimming: 3 bases; J trimming: 2 bases; junction bases outside the gene matches: 6. CDR3 sequence: CASSLVAGSTYEQYF. The CDR3 DNA reads as TGTGCCAGCAGCTTGGTAGCGGGGTCCACCTACGAGCAGTACTTC.

The chain carries TRBV27 and TRBJ2-7, with no clear D. This CDR3 has 14 residues. CDR1 is MNHEY and CDR2 is SMNVEV in the germline V gene (reference sequence). Trimming left V 0 bases short and J 4 bases short, with 10 bases between. The CDR3 region is CASSLSAVQYEQYF. DNA of the CDR3: TGTGCCAGCAGTTTATCGGCGGTGCAATACGAGCAGTACTTC.

This chain links TRBV7-9 with TRBJ2-7; D may be TRBD1 (6 bases). Germline V lookup: CDR1 SEHNR, CDR2 FQNEAQ (reference sequence). V lost 4 bases and J 6 bases, leaving 13 bases between the germline ends. CDR3 length equals 13 residues. The CDR3 nucleotides are TGTGCCAGCAGCTCACAGGGACACGGCGAGCAGTACTTC. Protein sequence: CASSSQGHGEQYF.

This sequence joins TRBV5-6 and TRBJ1-5; TRBD1 might be the D (5 bases). The CDR3 totals 16 residues. V lost 6 bases, J lost 3 bases, and 19 bases lay in between. The germline CDR1 and CDR2 sequences are SGHDT and YYEEEE. CDR3 residues: CASTQGAGEFNQPQHF. The CDR3 DNA sequence: TGTGCCAGCACCCAAGGTGCGGGGGAATTCAATCAGCCCCAGCATTTT.

This clone came up a few times. The chain joins TRBV28 to TRBJ1-5, with D perhaps TRBD1 (5 bases). The CDR3 consists of 14 residues. Germline lookup yields CDR1 MDHEN and CDR2 SYDVKM. With 3 bases removed from V and 1 base from J, the gap between germline ends came to 7 bases. In nucleotides, the CDR3 is TGTGCCAGCAGTTTCGGGGGGAGCAATCAGCCCCAGCATTTT. As protein: CASSFGGSNQPQHF.

This clone was detected once. The chain links TRBV6-6 to TRBJ2-1, with a possible D match to TRBD1 (6 bases). The CDR3 runs 14 residues. Germline CDR1 is MNHNY and CDR2 is SVGAGI (reference sequence). V dropped 6 bases and J dropped 5 bases, with 14 bases sitting between them. The CDR3 DNA reads as TGTGCCAGCAGCGGTCACAGGGATAACAATGAGCAGTTCTTC. Its protein is CASSGHRDNNEQFF.

This clone was seen a few times. The chain employs TRBV5-6 and TRBJ1-1; 7 bases are a match to TRBD1. Germline loops: CDR1 SGHDT, CDR2 YYEEEE. The CDR3 contains 17 residues. V was clipped by 1 base and J by 0 bases; unmatched bases: 9. CDR3 DNA sequence: TGTGCCAGCAGCTTGTTCGACAGGGTGGCTATGAACACTGAAGCTTTCTTT. It yields the protein CASSLFDRVAMNTEAFF.

The table lists this clone with a few counts. The V and J genes are TRBV18 and TRBJ1-5, with no clear D. The CDR3 sequence is 13 residues long. V dropped 2 bases and J dropped 9 bases, with 11 bases sitting between them. Germline V gives CDR1 KGHSH, CDR2 LQKENI. The CDR3 sequence is CASSPGKEAPQHF. In DNA form, the CDR3 reads TGTGCCAGCTCACCAGGTAAAGAGGCGCCCCAGCATTTT.

The chain carries TRBV4-2 and TRBJ2-1; 9 positions agree with TRBD1. Trimming removed 4 bases from V and 6 bases from J; junction bases left unmatched: 7. Per the germline V gene, CDR1 is LGHNA and CDR2 is YNFKEQ. The CDR3 is 15 amino acids. The CDR3 loop is CASSPGTGNSNEQFF. CDR3 sequence (DNA): TGTGCCAGCAGCCCAGGGACAGGGAATAGCAATGAGCAGTTCTTC.

J is TRBJ2-7 and V is TRBV7-2, with 10 nucleotides matching TRBD1. CDR3 size: 15 residues. CDR1 and CDR2 (germline): SGHTA, FQGNSA. The trim removed 5 bases at V and 4 bases at J, leaving 8 bases unmatched. CDR3 loop: CASSPGQGGLYEQYF. The CDR3 bases are TGTGCCAGCAGCCCCGGACAGGGGGGTTTATACGAGCAGTACTTC.

V is TRBV6-5 and J is TRBJ2-7, with D maybe TRBD1 (5 bases). The germline gives CDR1 MNHEY, CDR2 SVGAGI. The CDR3 totals 14 residues. With 2 bases removed from V and 1 base from J, the gap between germline ends came to 9 bases. This CDR3 is CASSYGQGSYEQYF. The DNA for the CDR3 is TGTGCCAGCAGTTACGGGCAGGGATCCTACGAGCAGTACTTC.

V and J are TRBV29-1 and TRBJ1-2, with 7 bases that match TRBD1. Germline loops: CDR1 SQVTM, CDR2 ANQGSEA. Trimming at V came to 3 bases and at J to 3 bases, leaving 7 bases not matched to a gene. This CDR3 has 14 residues. CDR3 nucleotides: TGCAGCGTTGACCGAGGGGGCGCGCACTATGGCTACACCTTC. As protein: CSVDRGGAHYGYTF.

This CDR3 is CASSEFVGQGANTEAFF. The CDR3 DNA reads TGTGCCAGCAGTGAGTTTGTAGGACAGGGGGCGAACACTGAAGCTTTCTTT. The V gene is TRBV6-1, the J gene TRBJ1-1, with 11 bases matching TRBD1. The CDR3 is 17 residues long. CDR1 and CDR2 from the germline V gene are MNHNS and SASEGT. The J segment lost 1 base and the V segment lost 3 bases, leaving 7 bases of the junction unmatched.

The V and J genes are TRBV7-6 and TRBJ2-5; 7 nucleotides line up with TRBD2. The CDR3 is 19 amino acids. Unmatched junction bases numbered 22, after V lost 5 bases and J lost 4 bases. Germline V lookup: CDR1 SGHVS, CDR2 FNYEAQ. The CDR3 region has the DNA TGTGCCAGCAGCCCCAATAGGGAGGGACCCAAGGGGACGGGAGAGACCCAGTACTTC. Protein sequence: CASSPNREGPKGTGETQYF.

This rearrangement joins TRBV10-1 to TRBJ1-6; TRBD1 agrees at 8 bases. V gave up 4 bases and J gave up 10 bases; unmatched junction bases: 9. The CDR3 extends over 15 amino acids. The germline CDR1 and CDR2 sequences are WNHNN and SYGVQD (reference sequence). The DNA for the CDR3 is TGCGCCAGCAGTGCGGGACAGGTCGGTAGATCACCCCTCCACTTT. It encodes CASSAGQVGRSPLHF.

The gene calls are TRBV5-4 and TRBJ1-2; D is undetermined. V lost 3 bases and J lost 0, with 12 bases in between. Germline V gene lookup returns CDR1 SGHNT and CDR2 YYREEE (reference sequence). This CDR3 contains 15 residues. CDR3 coding DNA: TGTGCCAGCAGCTCGCGCGACACTGCTAACTATGGCTACACCTTC. It is translated as CASSSRDTANYGYTF.

There are a few counts of this clone. The chain has TRBV27 and TRBJ1-2, with 9 bases lining up with TRBD1. Germline V gene lookup returns CDR1 MNHEY and CDR2 SMNVEV (reference sequence). The V and J ends lost 7 bases and 4 bases, in that order; junction bases with no gene match: 16. There are 17 residues in the CDR3. The CDR3, as DNA: TGTGCCAGCATGCAAGGGACAGGGAAGGGGTATGCCTATGGCTACACCTTC. Its protein is CASMQGTGKGYAYGYTF.

The chain's CDR3 is CASSSQDRVRDTQYF. CDR3 nucleotides: TGTGCCAGCAGTTCCCAGGACAGGGTGAGAGATACGCAGTATTTT. This rearrangement joins TRBV6-6 to TRBJ2-3; TRBD1 matches 8 bases. Trimming at V came to 4 bases and at J to 5 bases, leaving 8 bases not matched to a gene. From germline, CDR1 is MNHNY and CDR2 SVGAGI (reference sequence). The CDR3 spans 15 residues.

The chain recombines TRBV5-4 with TRBJ2-1; 12 nucleotides align to TRBD2. CDR1 is SGHNT, CDR2 YYREEE, per germline (reference sequence). The length of the CDR3 is 16 residues. The ends lost 5 bases at V and 6 bases at J; junction bases unmatched: 9. Written as DNA, the CDR3 is TGTGCCAGCAGGCGGACCGGACTAGCGGGAATCAATGAGCAGTTCTTC. Amino acids: CASRRTGLAGINEQFF.